Listed below are T cell receptor beta chains from one sample, sequenced in a study of immune evolution from preneoplasia to lung adenocarcinoma. Sequenced by immunoSEQ multiplex PCR; TCRdb stores in-frame clones only, minus some. In the table there are 15,000 to 20,000 clones, 70% to 90% of which are singletons. The specimen was FFPE invasive lung adenocarcinoma tissue. Receptor source: a person aged 70 to 85 with invasive lung adenocarcinoma. CDR3s include the opening cysteine and the closing phenylalanine or tryptophan. The D gene is left open where the match is weak. Clone size is not always given. Where it is, it says once, few, many or a class for expanded clones.

clone size	V gene	J gene	D gene	CDR3 protein	CDR3 DNA
.	TRBV7-8	TRBJ2-7	TRBD1	CASSLSGGGHEQYF	TGTGCCAGCAGCTTATCAGGGGGCGGGCACGAGCAGTACTTC
.	TRBV5-1	TRBJ1-2	TRBD1	CASSSSGTGASDGYTF	TGCGCCAGCAGTTCCTCGGGGACAGGGGCGAGTGATGGCTACACCTTC
.	TRBV7-9	TRBJ1-1	.	CASSLSGNTEAFF	TGTGCCAGCAGCTTATCAGGGAACACTGAAGCTTTCTTT
.	TRBV11-2	TRBJ2-7	.	CASSLVQGSNEQYF	TGTGCCAGCAGCTTAGTTCAGGGCAGCAACGAGCAGTACTTC
.	TRBV27	TRBJ1-5	TRBD1	CASGTGGVQPQHF	TGTGCCAGCGGGACAGGGGGCGTTCAGCCCCAGCATTTT
few	TRBV27	TRBJ2-5	TRBD1	CAPPDRGPGETQYF	TGTGCCCCTCCGGACAGGGGGCCGGGCGAGACCCAGTACTTC
.	TRBV27	TRBJ2-1	TRBD1	CASSFDRESYNEQFF	TGTGCCAGCAGTTTCGACAGGGAATCCTACAATGAGCAGTTCTTC
once	TRBV19	TRBJ1-3	.	CASSLLGTSGNTIYF	TGTGCCAGTAGTCTCCTCGGGACATCTGGAAACACCATATATTTT
.	TRBV5-1	TRBJ2-2	.	CASSLVSTRLNANTGELFF	TGCGCCAGCAGCTTGGTATCGACTCGTCTCAACGCGAACACCGGGGAGCTGTTTTTT
.	TRBV2	TRBJ1-2	.	CASTGSRYGYTF	TGTGCCAGCACGGGCTCCCGCTATGGCTACACCTTC
.	TRBV29-1	TRBJ1-2	.	CSVTENYGYTF	TGCAGCGTGACAGAGAACTATGGCTACACCTTC
.	TRBV11-2	TRBJ1-1	TRBD1	CASSLGGTGGTEAFF	TGTGCCAGCAGCTTAGGTGGGACAGGGGGGACTGAAGCTTTCTTT
.	TRBV29-1	TRBJ1-2	.	CSVLDSNYGYTF	TGCAGCGTTCTAGACAGTAACTATGGCTACACCTTC
.	TRBV18	TRBJ2-1	TRBD2	CASSPPGGLAGGNEQFF	TGTGCCAGCTCACCACCCGGAGGACTAGCGGGAGGCAATGAGCAGTTCTTC
few	TRBV6-1	TRBJ1-4	.	CASRTGATNEKLFF	TGTGCCAGCAGGACCGGTGCAACTAATGAAAAACTGTTTTTT
.	TRBV10-2	TRBJ2-5	TRBD1	CASRRTGEQETQYF	TGCGCCAGCAGAAGGACAGGGGAACAAGAGACCCAGTACTTC
.	TRBV7-8	TRBJ2-7	TRBD2	CASSLAGRVQYF	TGTGCCAGCAGCTTAGCAGGGAGGGTACAATACTTC